This T cell receptor (beta chain) appears in the sequencing data of a study of CD8+CD57+ T cells in acquired aplastic anemia. Study-level information: Sorted CD4+ and CD8+ cell DNA averaged roughly 3.2 ug.

Broader study findings: A set of some 28 CD8+ CDR3 sequences was shared between patients and controls, and these sequences appeared highly expressed in patients.

On this clonotype itself: Its target is unknown.

This CDR3 has 13 residues. Germline V gene sequence: CDR1 GTSNPN, CDR2 SVGIG (reference sequence). Trimming pared 2 bases from V and 5 bases from J, leaving 12 bases between. Genomic DNA served as template for TCR beta VDJ and CDR3 profiling. TCRdb called the reads again in MiXCR, with one record for every CDR3 protein. The table lists roughly 190,000 distinct CDR3 sequences, less than 65% of them singletons, with approximately 15% in the top ten. Input material: sorted CD4+, CD8+, or CD8+CD57+ T cells (not recorded which) from PBMCs. This TCR came from a human donor in good health, serving as a control. The V gene is TRBV30, the J gene TRBJ2-5; tentatively, D is TRBD2 (6 bases). CDR3 nucleotide sequence: TGTGCCTGGAGTCCCCTAGCGTTGGAGACCCAGTACTTC. Protein sequence: CAWSPLALETQYF.